These T cell receptor beta chains were read from a single sample in a study of beta chain features in type 1 diabetes. Profiling relied on immunoSEQ multiplex PCR, and the TCRdb table lists in-frame clones only, not all of them. This table holds under 450,000 clones, around 16% found once. Input material: naive CD4+ T cells from blood. The receptors were gathered from a woman aged 18-29 years in good health. The CDR3 runs from the conserved cysteine through the conserved F or W. Fields, in order: clone size, V gene, D gene, J gene, CDR3 DNA, CDR3 protein. The D gene is left open where the match is weak. Rows give clone size only sometimes, using once, few, many, or a class for an expanded clone.

abundance: few; v_gene: TRBV18; d_gene: TRBD2; j_gene: TRBJ2-5; CDR3nt: TGTGCCAGCTCACCCGGGACTAGCGGACAAGAGACCCAGTACTTC; CDR3aa: CASSPGTSGQETQYF
abundance: few; v_gene: TRBV18; d_gene: TRBD2; j_gene: TRBJ2-1; CDR3nt: TGTGCCAGCTCTCCACTAGCGAGTAATTACAATGAGCAGTTCTTC; CDR3aa: CASSPLASNYNEQFF
abundance: few; v_gene: TRBV7-9; d_gene: TRBD1; j_gene: TRBJ1-1; CDR3nt: TGTGCCAGCAGCTTCAGGACAGGGGGTAACACTGAAGCTTTCTTT; CDR3aa: CASSFRTGGNTEAFF
abundance: .; v_gene: TRBV11-2; d_gene: .; j_gene: TRBJ2-6; CDR3nt: TGTGCCAGCAGCCTTATGACAGTCTCTGGGGCCAACGTCCTGACTTTC; CDR3aa: CASSLMTVSGANVLTF
abundance: .; v_gene: TRBV5-4; d_gene: .; j_gene: TRBJ2-7; CDR3nt: TGTGCCAGCAGCTTGCGGGGGACCTACGAGCAGTACTTC; CDR3aa: CASSLRGTYEQYF
abundance: .; v_gene: TRBV6-5; d_gene: TRBD2; j_gene: TRBJ2-2; CDR3nt: TGTGCCAGCAGTTATCACAGACTAGCGGGAGGATGGGAGCTGTTTTTT; CDR3aa: CASSYHRLAGGWELFF
abundance: .; v_gene: TRBV9; d_gene: TRBD1; j_gene: TRBJ2-5; CDR3nt: TGTGCCAGCAGCTATAGACAGGGGAGACAAGAGACCCAGTACTTC; CDR3aa: CASSYRQGRQETQYF
abundance: few; v_gene: TRBV7-2; d_gene: TRBD2; j_gene: TRBJ2-1; CDR3nt: TGTGCCAGCTTTCCGACTAGCGGAAGCACCAATGAGCAGTTCTTC; CDR3aa: CASFPTSGSTNEQFF
abundance: few; v_gene: TRBV7-9; d_gene: .; j_gene: TRBJ2-5; CDR3nt: TGTGCCAGCAGCCCTCCATCCCTAGTGGAGACCCAGTACTTC; CDR3aa: CASSPPSLVETQYF
abundance: few; v_gene: TRBV18; d_gene: .; j_gene: TRBJ2-7; CDR3nt: TGTGCCAGCTCACCAAGTACAGGGACCAGCTCCTACGAGCAGTACTTC; CDR3aa: CASSPSTGTSSYEQYF
abundance: few; v_gene: TRBV7-2; d_gene: TRBD2; j_gene: TRBJ2-1; CDR3nt: TGTGCCAGCAGCTCACGGGAGGGTTCCTACAATGAGCAGTTCTTC; CDR3aa: CASSSREGSYNEQFF
abundance: few; v_gene: TRBV4-1; d_gene: TRBD2; j_gene: TRBJ2-3; CDR3nt: TGCGCCAGCAGCCATCCCCTTGGAAGGCGGGAGGGCCTCAGGTATTTT; CDR3aa: CASSHPLGRREGLRYF
abundance: .; v_gene: TRBV4-1; d_gene: TRBD1; j_gene: TRBJ2-7; CDR3nt: TGCGCCAGCAGCCAGTACCTAGGGCAGGGGGCCGGGGAGCAGTACTTC; CDR3aa: CASSQYLGQGAGEQYF
abundance: .; v_gene: TRBV16; d_gene: .; j_gene: TRBJ1-5; CDR3nt: TGTGCCAGCAGCCATGGGTCGGGACTGATCAATCAGCCCCAGCATTTT; CDR3aa: CASSHGSGLINQPQHF
abundance: .; v_gene: TRBV2; d_gene: TRBD1; j_gene: TRBJ2-7; CDR3nt: TGTGCCAGCAGTGAAGCGCTCGGAGACAGGGGTATGGGCGAGCAGTACTTC; CDR3aa: CASSEALGDRGMGEQYF
abundance: few; v_gene: TRBV28; d_gene: TRBD1; j_gene: TRBJ1-5; CDR3nt: TGTGCCAGCAGCACGGACAGGGAGGGTTGGCAGCCCCAGCATTTT; CDR3aa: CASSTDREGWQPQHF
abundance: .; v_gene: TRBV7-2; d_gene: TRBD2; j_gene: TRBJ2-1; CDR3nt: TGTGCCAGCAGCCAGGGACTAGCGGGAGGGCCCTACAATGAGCAGTTCTTC; CDR3aa: CASSQGLAGGPYNEQFF
abundance: .; v_gene: TRBV5-4; d_gene: .; j_gene: TRBJ2-2; CDR3nt: TGTGCCAGCAGCCCCCCCGGGTTAGCGGAGAACACCGGGGAGCTGTTTTTT; CDR3aa: CASSPPGLAENTGELFF
abundance: .; v_gene: TRBV14; d_gene: TRBD2; j_gene: TRBJ2-5; CDR3nt: TGTGCCAGCAGCCCTTCAAGACTAGCTTGGGAAGAGACCCAGTACTTC; CDR3aa: CASSPSRLAWEETQYF
abundance: .; v_gene: TRBV18; d_gene: .; j_gene: TRBJ1-5; CDR3nt: TGTGCCAGCTCACCTACCACCGAATCAGGCAATCAGCCCCAGCATTTT; CDR3aa: CASSPTTESGNQPQHF
abundance: few; v_gene: TRBV7-3; d_gene: TRBD2; j_gene: TRBJ2-2; CDR3nt: TGTGCCAGCAGCTTAATAGCGGGAGGCGTCACCGGGGAGCTGTTTTTT; CDR3aa: CASSLIAGGVTGELFF
abundance: .; v_gene: TRBV5-6; d_gene: .; j_gene: TRBJ1-2; CDR3nt: TGTGCCAGCAGCTCCATGGACAGCTACTATGGCTACACCTTC; CDR3aa: CASSSMDSYYGYTF
abundance: .; v_gene: TRBV5-4; d_gene: .; j_gene: TRBJ2-2; CDR3nt: TGTGCCAGCAGCTCCTACACCGGGGAGCTGTTTTTT; CDR3aa: CASSSYTGELFF
abundance: .; v_gene: TRBV2; d_gene: .; j_gene: TRBJ2-7; CDR3nt: TGTGCCAGCAGTGTGTCTAGGTCCTACGAGCAGTACTTC; CDR3aa: CASSVSRSYEQYF